This T cell receptor (beta chain) originates from a study of T cell responses to AZD1222 COVID-19 vaccine. Study results and limitations: Only a handful of AZD1222 recipients, about six in all, had baseline seropositivity.

The CDR3 is 11 amino acids. Germline CDR1 and CDR2: DFQATT and SNEGSKA (reference sequence). Trimming stripped 5 bases from V and 5 bases from J, with 9 bases between. TCRdb's table, derived via immunoSEQ multiplex PCR, lists solely in-frame clones and lacks some. The sample yields 150,000 or so clones, more than 85% seen once. As to this clone: Its cognate antigen is unknown.

The material was peripheral blood, obtained on day 0 of AZD1222 vaccination. The chain has TRBV20-1 and TRBJ1-1, with D possibly TRBD1 on 5 matching bases. This TCR was sampled from an adult in good health. The CDR3 sequence is CSAERGTEAFF. CDR3 DNA: TGCAGTGCTGAACGGGGGACTGAAGCTTTCTTT.